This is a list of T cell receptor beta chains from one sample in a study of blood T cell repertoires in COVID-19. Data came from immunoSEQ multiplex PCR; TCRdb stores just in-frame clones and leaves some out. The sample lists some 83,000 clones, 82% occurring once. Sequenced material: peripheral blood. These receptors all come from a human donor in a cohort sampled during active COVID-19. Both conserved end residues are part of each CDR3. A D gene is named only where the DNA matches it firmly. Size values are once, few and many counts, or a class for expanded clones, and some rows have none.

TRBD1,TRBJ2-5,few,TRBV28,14,TGTGCCAGCAGTTTAGGGGACAGGGTGGAGACCCAGTACTTC,CASSLGDRVETQYF
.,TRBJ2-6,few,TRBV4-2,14,TGTGCCAGCAGCCAGGGCCCTGGGGCCAACGTCCTGACTTTC,CASSQGPGANVLTF
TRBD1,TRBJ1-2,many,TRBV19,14,TGTGCCAGTACCTTGACAGGGTATTCGGTTGGCTACACCTTC,CASTLTGYSVGYTF
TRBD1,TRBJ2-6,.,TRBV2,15,TGTGCCAGCAGGACAGGGAACACTGGGGCCAACGTCCTGACTTTC,CASRTGNTGANVLTF
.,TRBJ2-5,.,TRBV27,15,TGTGCCAGCAGTCAGTTTCTTCGGACAACGGAGACCCAGTACTTC,CASSQFLRTTETQYF
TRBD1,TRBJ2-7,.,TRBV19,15,TGTGCCAGTAGCCGGAGGACAGGGAGCTCCTACGAGCAGTACTTC,CASSRRTGSSYEQYF
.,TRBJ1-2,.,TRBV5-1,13,TGCGCCAGCAGCGTAACCTGGGGAGATGGCTACACCTTC,CASSVTWGDGYTF
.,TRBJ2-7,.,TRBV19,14,TGTGCCAGTAGCCCTAGCAGGCCCTCCTACGAGCAGTACTTC,CASSPSRPSYEQYF
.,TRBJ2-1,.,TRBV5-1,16,TGCGCCAGCAGCCCTGTTTTGGGGGGGCGGTACAATGAGCAGTTCTTC,CASSPVLGGRYNEQFF
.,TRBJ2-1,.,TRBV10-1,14,TGCGCCAGCAGTGATGTGCGGGCCTACAATGAGCAGTTCTTC,CASSDVRAYNEQFF
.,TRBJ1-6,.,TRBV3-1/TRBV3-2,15,TGTGCCAGCAGCCAAGGGGGGCGCCCTAATTCACCCCTCCACTTT,CASSQGGRPNSPLHF
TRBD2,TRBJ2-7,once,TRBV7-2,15,TGTGCCAGCAGCTTAGGGGCGGCGGGGGCCTACGAGCAGTACTTC,CASSLGAAGAYEQYF
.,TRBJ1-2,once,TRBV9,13,TGTGCCAGCAGCCCCCGAGAGGGCTATGGCTACACCTTC,CASSPREGYGYTF
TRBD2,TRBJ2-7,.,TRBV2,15,TGTGCCAGCAGTGCCCCCCGACTAGCCTCCTACGAGCAGTACTTC,CASSAPRLASYEQYF
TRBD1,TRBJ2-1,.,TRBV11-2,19,TGTGCCAGCAGCTTAGACGTCCCGGGACAGGGGCGCTATTTCAATGAGCAGTTCTTC,CASSLDVPGQGRYFNEQFF
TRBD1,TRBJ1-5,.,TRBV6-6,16,TGTGCCAGCAGTTACGCCCGGGGACAGAGCAATCAGCCCCAGCATTTT,CASSYARGQSNQPQHF
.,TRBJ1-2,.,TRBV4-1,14,TGCGCCAGCAGCCAGACTGACGGAAACTATGGCTACACCTTC,CASSQTDGNYGYTF
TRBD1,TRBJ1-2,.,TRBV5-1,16,TGCGCCAGCAGCCCGGGACAGGGGTGGTCTCTCGGCGGCTACACCTTC,CASSPGQGWSLGGYTF
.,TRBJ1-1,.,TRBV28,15,TGTGCCAGCAGTTTATTCCGGACAGTGAACACTGAAGCTTTCTTT,CASSLFRTVNTEAFF
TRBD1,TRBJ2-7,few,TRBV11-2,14,TGTGCCAGCAGCTTCGACCGAAACAGGGGTGCGCAGTACTTC,CASSFDRNRGAQYF
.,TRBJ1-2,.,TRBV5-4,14,TGTGCCAGCAGCTTCAACGGACAGAACTATGGCTACACCTTC,CASSFNGQNYGYTF
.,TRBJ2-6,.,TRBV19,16,TGTGCCAGTAGTCAGGGTTCCCTCTCTGGGGCCAACGTCCTGACTTTC,CASSQGSLSGANVLTF
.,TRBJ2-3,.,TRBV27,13,TGTGCCAGCAGTTTAATGGGGCGGAATACGCAGTATTTT,CASSLMGRNTQYF
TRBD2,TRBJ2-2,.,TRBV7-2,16,TGTGCCAGCAGCTTAGCGGCGGGGGGGCACACCGGGGAGCTGTTTTTT,CASSLAAGGHTGELFF
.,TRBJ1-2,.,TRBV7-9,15,TGTGCCAGCAGCTTCGGTACAGGGTCAACATATGGCTACACCTTC,CASSFGTGSTYGYTF
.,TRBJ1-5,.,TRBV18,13,TGTGCCAGCTCCACCTCGGGCAATCAGCCCCAGCATTTT,CASSTSGNQPQHF
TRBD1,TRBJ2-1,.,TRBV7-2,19,TGTGCCAGCAGCTTTAGTAGGGTCCGGGACAGGGACCCTAGGAATGAGCAGTTCTTC,CASSFSRVRDRDPRNEQFF
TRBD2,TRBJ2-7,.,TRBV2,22,TGTGCCAGCAGGATGGGACAGGGTAGGGCTAGCGGGGGGTACCTTCTACTCTACGAGCAGTACTTC,CASRMGQGRASGGYLLLYEQYF
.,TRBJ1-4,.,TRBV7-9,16,TGTGCCAGCAGCTTACTACCGGGGGCAACTAATGAAAAACTGTTTTTT,CASSLLPGATNEKLFF
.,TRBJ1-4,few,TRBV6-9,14,TGTGCCAGCAGTTACGGCAGGGGAAATGAAAAACTGTTTTTT,CASSYGRGNEKLFF
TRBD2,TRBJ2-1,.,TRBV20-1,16,TGCAGTGCTAGTCCGGGACTAGCGGGGGCCGGGAATGAGCAGTTCTTC,CSASPGLAGAGNEQFF
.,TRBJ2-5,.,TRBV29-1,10,TGCAGCGTCTTGCGGGAGACCCAGTACTTC,CSVLRETQYF
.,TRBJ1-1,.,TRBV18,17,TGTGCCAGCTCACCGTATGAACAGGGCGGTGGGAACACTGAAGCTTTCTTT,CASSPYEQGGGNTEAFF
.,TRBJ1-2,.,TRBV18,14,TGTGCCAGCTCACCAAGCGGGGAAAACTATGGCTACACCTTC,CASSPSGENYGYTF
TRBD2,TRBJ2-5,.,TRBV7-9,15,TGTGCCAGCAGCGATGGACTAGCGGGGACGGAGACCCAGTACTTC,CASSDGLAGTETQYF
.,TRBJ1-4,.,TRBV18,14,TGTGCCAGCTCACCAACTGCAACTAATGAAAAACTGTTTTTT,CASSPTATNEKLFF
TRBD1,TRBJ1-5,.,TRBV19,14,TGTGCCACCGCTGGGCAGGGGGCCTATCAGCCCCAGCATTTT,CATAGQGAYQPQHF
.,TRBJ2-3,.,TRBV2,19,TGTGCCAGCGCTTGGACTCGAGCAATCTCCGCAACTAGCACAGATACGCAGTATTTT,CASAWTRAISATSTDTQYF
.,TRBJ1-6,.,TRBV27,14,TGTGCCAGCAGTTTGGCCCCACAGGCATCACCCCTCCACTTT,CASSLAPQASPLHF
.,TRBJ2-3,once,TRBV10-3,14,TGTGCCATCAGTGTGGGGGGGCGTAAAGATACGCAGTATTTT,CAISVGGRKDTQYF
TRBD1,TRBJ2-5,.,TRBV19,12,TGCATCTGGGACAGTGGTCATGGGACCCAGTACTTC,CIWDSGHGTQYF
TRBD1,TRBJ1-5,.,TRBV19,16,TGTGCCAGTAGCCTACCCCGGGGACAGGACAATCAGCCCCAGCATTTT,CASSLPRGQDNQPQHF
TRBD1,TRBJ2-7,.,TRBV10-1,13,TGCGCCAACCACAGGGGACAACCTTACGAGCAGTACTTC,CANHRGQPYEQYF
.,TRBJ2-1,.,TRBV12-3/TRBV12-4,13,TGTGCCAGCAGTTTTCTCAGGGGGGATGAGCAGTTCTTC,CASSFLRGDEQFF
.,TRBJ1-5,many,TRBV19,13,TGTGCCAGTAGCGGACAGTACAATCAGCCCCAGCATTTT,CASSGQYNQPQHF
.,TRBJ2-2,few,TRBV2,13,TGTGCCAGCAGCTCACAGAACACCGGGGAGCTGTTTTTT,CASSSQNTGELFF
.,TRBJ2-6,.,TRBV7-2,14,TGTGCCAGCACGGGGGGCCCTGGGGCCAACGTCCTGACTTTC,CASTGGPGANVLTF
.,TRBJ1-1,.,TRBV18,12,TGTGCCAGCTCACCGCCCGACAGCCCCGGCTTCTTT,CASSPPDSPGFF
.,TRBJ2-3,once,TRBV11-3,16,TGTGCCAGCAGAAACCAGGGGGGCCCATATTTGGCCGGGTGGTATTTT,CASRNQGGPYLAGWYF
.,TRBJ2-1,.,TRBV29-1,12,TGCAGCGTTTCCCAGGCCTACAATGAGCAGTTCTTC,CSVSQAYNEQFF
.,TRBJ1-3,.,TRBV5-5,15,TGTGCCAGCAGCTCAATGACAATCTCTGGAAACACCATATATTTT,CASSSMTISGNTIYF
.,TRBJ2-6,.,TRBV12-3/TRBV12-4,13,TGTGCCAGCAGTTTAATTAGGGCCAACGTCCTGACTTTC,CASSLIRANVLTF
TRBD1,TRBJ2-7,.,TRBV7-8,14,TGTGCCAGCAGCTTACCGGACAGGCCCTACGAGCAGTACTTC,CASSLPDRPYEQYF
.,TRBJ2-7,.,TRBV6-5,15,TGTGCCAGCAGTCCAGGCCGGATCGTTTCTTACGAGCAGTACTTC,CASSPGRIVSYEQYF
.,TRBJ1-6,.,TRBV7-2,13,TGTGCCAGCACCCGCGGCACCGTAGGTCAAATCCACTTT,CASTRGTVGQIHF
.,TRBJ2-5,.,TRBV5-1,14,TGCGCCAGCAGCTTGGGGCAGGGGCAAGAGACCCAGTACTTC,CASSLGQGQETQYF
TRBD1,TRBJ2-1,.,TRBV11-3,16,TGTGCCAGCAGCTTCAGCCCGGGACAGGGGTACAGTGAGCAGTTCTTC,CASSFSPGQGYSEQFF
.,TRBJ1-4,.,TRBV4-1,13,TGCGCCAGCAGCCATCAGGGTGATGAAAAACTGTTTTTT,CASSHQGDEKLFF
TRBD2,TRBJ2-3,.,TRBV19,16,TGTGCCAGTAGTATCAGCGGGAGTGGGAACACAGATACGCAGTATTTT,CASSISGSGNTDTQYF
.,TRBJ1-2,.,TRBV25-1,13,TGTGCCAGCAGTGCTAACAGAAACTATGGCTACACCTTC,CASSANRNYGYTF